A single sample gave rise to the 5 T cell receptor beta chains below, sequenced in a study of blood T cell repertoires in COVID-19. The assay was immunoSEQ multiplex PCR, and TCRdb's table has in-frame clones only and misses some. The profile shows 95,000 to 150,000 clones, over 75% of them singletons. The sequencing sample was made of peripheral blood. The receptors stem from a woman between 65 and 79 years old with acute or convalescent COVID-19.

This clone was seen a handful of times. V gene TRBV2 combines with J gene TRBJ1-2, with D possibly matching TRBD1 (5 bases). Germline CDR1 SNHLY, CDR2 FYNNEI. Deletions cut 4 bases from V and 3 bases from J, with 9 bases between. The CDR3 is made up of 13 amino acids. The CDR3 here is CASSVDSDYGYTF. CDR3 DNA sequence: TGTGCCAGCAGTGTTGACAGCGACTATGGCTACACCTTC.

This rearrangement joins TRBV6-2 or TRBV6-3 to TRBJ2-2; 11 nucleotides line up with TRBD2. The trim removed 4 bases at V and 6 bases at J, leaving 10 bases unmatched. Germline V gene data show CDR1 as MNHEY and CDR2 as SVGEGT. The length of the CDR3 is 17 residues. The CDR3 sequence is CASSSLAGGGVAGELFF. The CDR3 DNA is TGTGCCAGCAGTTCCCTAGCGGGGGGCGGAGTGGCCGGGGAGCTGTTTTTT.

The V call is TRBV4-3, the J call TRBJ1-2; D uncertain. V dropped 0 bases and J dropped 4 bases, with 18 bases sitting between them. The CDR3 is 17 amino acids. Germline lookup yields CDR1 LGHNA and CDR2 YSLEER. CDR3 DNA: TGCGCCAGCAGCCAAGATGGGCAGGAGGCGTCTATCTATGGCTACACCTTC. Residues: CASSQDGQEASIYGYTF.

The V call is TRBV10-1, the J call TRBJ1-1; TRBD1 is a possible D gene (5 bases). Per the germline V gene, CDR1 is WNHNN and CDR2 is SYGVQD (reference sequence). This CDR3 is 11 amino acids long. The V end was cut by 6 bases, the J end by 8 bases, with 10 bases between. The DNA for the CDR3 is TGCGCCAGCAGCCGGGGGACCGAAGCTTTCTTT. Encoded protein: CASSRGTEAFF.

The J gene is TRBJ1-1, the V gene TRBV11-3, with D hard to call. V was cut by 2 bases and J by 1 base, with 5 bases left in between. The CDR3 extends over 13 amino acids. The germline V gene has CDR1 SGHNT and CDR2 YENEEA. The CDR3 loop is CASSLRGNTEAFF. CDR3 sequence (DNA): TGTGCCAGCAGCTTACGGGGGAACACTGAAGCTTTCTTT.